This T cell receptor (beta chain) was recorded in a study of stem cell transplantation in POMP-related autoinflammatory disease (dated by TCRdb to 2020 to 2023). Concerning the study at large: It was hypothesized that MHC class I-dependent CD8+ T-cell differentiation and positive selection are impaired by defective thymoproteasomes, resulting in skewing of the TRB repertoire. Before transplant, CD4+ naive T-cell skewing, low CD8+ T-cell proportions, and reduced T-cell cytokine secretion were observed in patients. To find out how POMP deficiency affects T-cell receptor beta repertoire diversity and CDR3 characteristics, high-throughput TRB sequencing was used.

From the cysteine through the phenylalanine, the CDR3 covers 12 amino acids. Only the CDR3 part of the read is kept: 36 bases, read in frame from the first base. V gives up 5 bases and J gives up 2 bases, and the segment between their germline ends measures 6 bases. The germline V gene (reference sequence) gives CDR1 as LNHNV and CDR2 as YYDKDF. Preparation of the library involved the immunoSEQ multiplex PCR assay. As for the authors' bioinformatics: Shannon entropy, which takes clonal size distribution into account, was used to quantify repertoire diversity. The Gini-Simpson index (Simpson_1-D) was used to measure inequality of clonotype distribution. TCRdb's version of the immuneACCESS table is confined to in-frame rearrangements and falls short of the full clone set. An unresolved V gene accounts for under half of the shortfall where checked; the remainder is of unknown origin. V and J calls and clone size are given by that table; D and trimming were obtained from the DNA. The sample records about 9,200 clones, approximately 93% of which are singletons. Roughly 2.7% of the sample is taken by the ten largest.

Details on this clone: What antigen it recognizes has not been identified. Base quality data are lacking; no much larger clone is found one base away.

Study-wide findings and limitations: The number of unique TRB V-J gene pairings was restricted in PRAID patients. In PRAID patients, the trend toward increased clonality and lower diversity reached statistical significance only for regulatory T cells. Across all analyzed T-cell subsets, PRAID patients showed a trend toward higher clonality and lower TRB diversity.

The label giving this sample's time point can be read as: before hematopoietic stem cell transplant. PRAID was marked by prominent immunodeficiency together with autoinflammation. Before TRB sequencing, the T-cell subsets, namely conventional T cells, CD8+ T cells, regulatory T cells, and T follicular helper cells, were sorted. Here the chain combines TRBV15 and TRBJ2-5, with no D gene named confidently. The sample in question was CD8+ T cells from PBMCs, obtained before stem cell transplantation. The TCR comes from a human donor with POMP-related autoinflammation and immune dysregulation (PRAID). DNA sequence: TGTGCCACCAGCTCCCATCAAGAGACCCAGTACTTC. Its product reads: CATSSHQETQYF.